This T cell receptor (beta chain) was captured by sequencing in a study of T cell responses to AZD1222 COVID-19 vaccine. Notes on the study in general: Spike-wide vaccine-associated CD4 TCRs dominated at 160-218 and 743-854.

The study pooled second doses at about 4 or about 12 weeks. The repertoire was sequenced with immunoSEQ multiplex PCR; TCRdb's copy has only in-frame clones and lacks some. The sample lists about 110,000 clones, around 93% seen once, with roughly 8.7% in the top ten. On this clone itself: Its antigen is as yet unknown.

Trimming left V 5 bases short and J 4 bases short, with 11 bases between. CDR3 length: 13 residues. Germline CDR1 and CDR2: MDHEN and SYDVKM. The receptor was isolated from an adult who received the AZD1222 COVID-19 vaccine. This chain connects TRBV28 to TRBJ1-2; D gene uncertain. Here the sequenced sample was peripheral blood, taken 28 days after the second AZD1222 dose. CDR3 residues: CASSTVRPYGYTF. As DNA, the CDR3 is TGTGCCAGCAGTACCGTGCGGCCCTATGGCTACACCTTC.